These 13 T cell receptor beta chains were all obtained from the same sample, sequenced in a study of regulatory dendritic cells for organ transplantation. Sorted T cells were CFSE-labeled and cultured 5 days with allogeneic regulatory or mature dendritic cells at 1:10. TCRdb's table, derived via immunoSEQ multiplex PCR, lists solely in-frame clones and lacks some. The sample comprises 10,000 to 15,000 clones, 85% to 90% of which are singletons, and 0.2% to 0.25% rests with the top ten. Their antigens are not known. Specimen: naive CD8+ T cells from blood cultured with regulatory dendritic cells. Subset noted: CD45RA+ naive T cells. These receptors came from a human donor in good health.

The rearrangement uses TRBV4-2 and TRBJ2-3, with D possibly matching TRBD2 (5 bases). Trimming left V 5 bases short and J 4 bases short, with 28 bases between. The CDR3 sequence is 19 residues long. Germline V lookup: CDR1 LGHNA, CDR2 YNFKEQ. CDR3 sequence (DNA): TGTGCCAGCAGCTCCCACCTCCGAGGTGGACGGATGGGAGCAGATACGCAGTATTTT. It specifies CASSSHLRGGRMGADTQYF.

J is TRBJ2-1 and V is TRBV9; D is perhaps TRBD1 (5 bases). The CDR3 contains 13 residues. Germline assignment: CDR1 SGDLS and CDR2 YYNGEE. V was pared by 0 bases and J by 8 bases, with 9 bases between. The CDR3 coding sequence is TGTGCCAGCAGCGTAGAGGGGTGGTATGAGCAGTTCTTC. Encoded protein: CASSVEGWYEQFF.

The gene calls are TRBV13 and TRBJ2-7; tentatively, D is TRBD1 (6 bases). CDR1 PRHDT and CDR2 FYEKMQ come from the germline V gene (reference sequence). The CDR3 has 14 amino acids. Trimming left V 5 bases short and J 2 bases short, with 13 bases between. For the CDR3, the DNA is TGTGCCAGCAGCCTTGAACAGGGAGCCTACGAGCAGTACTTC. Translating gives CASSLEQGAYEQYF.

CDR3 residues: CASSHRTDGIEAFF. The DNA of the CDR3 is TGTGCCAGCAGCCACCGAACAGACGGAATTGAAGCTTTCTTT. The V call is TRBV6-5, the J call TRBJ1-1, with D unresolved. V shed 6 bases and J shed 7 bases, with 18 bases lying between them. Germline loops: CDR1 MNHEY, CDR2 SVGAGI. CDR3 length: 14 residues.

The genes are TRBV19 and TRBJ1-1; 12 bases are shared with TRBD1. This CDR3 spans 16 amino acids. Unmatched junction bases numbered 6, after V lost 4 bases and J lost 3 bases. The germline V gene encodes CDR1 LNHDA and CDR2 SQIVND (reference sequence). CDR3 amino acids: CASSNRDRGPDTEAFF. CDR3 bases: TGTGCCAGTAGTAACCGGGACAGGGGGCCCGACACTGAAGCTTTCTTT.

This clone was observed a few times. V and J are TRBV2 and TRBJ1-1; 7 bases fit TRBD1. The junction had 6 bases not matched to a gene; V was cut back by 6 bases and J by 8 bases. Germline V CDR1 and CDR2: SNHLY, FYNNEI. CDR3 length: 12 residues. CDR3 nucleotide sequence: TGTGCCAGCAGACTTGACAGGGCAGAAGCTTTCTTT. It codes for CASRLDRAEAFF.

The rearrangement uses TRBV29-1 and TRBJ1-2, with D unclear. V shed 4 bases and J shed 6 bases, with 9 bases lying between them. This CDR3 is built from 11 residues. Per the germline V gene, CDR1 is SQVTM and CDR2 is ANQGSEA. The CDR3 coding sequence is TGCAGCGTTGTAAGGGAAGATGGCTACACCTTC. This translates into CSVVREDGYTF.

The CDR3 DNA follows: TGTGCCAGCAGCGCGGGACTAGCGGCCGGGGAGCTGTTTTTT. Its translation: CASSAGLAAGELFF. V usage is TRBV9 and J usage is TRBJ2-2; 11 bases align to TRBD2. The CDR3 contains 14 residues. Unmatched junction bases numbered 1, after V lost 3 bases and J lost 6 bases. Germline assignment: CDR1 SGDLS and CDR2 YYNGEE.

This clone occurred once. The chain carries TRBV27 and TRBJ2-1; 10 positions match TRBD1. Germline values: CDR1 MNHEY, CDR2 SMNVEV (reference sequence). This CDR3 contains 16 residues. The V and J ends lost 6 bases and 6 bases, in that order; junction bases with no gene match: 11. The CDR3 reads CASRLRTGGMTNEQFF. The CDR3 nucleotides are TGTGCCAGCAGGTTGAGGACAGGGGGGATGACCAATGAGCAGTTCTTC.

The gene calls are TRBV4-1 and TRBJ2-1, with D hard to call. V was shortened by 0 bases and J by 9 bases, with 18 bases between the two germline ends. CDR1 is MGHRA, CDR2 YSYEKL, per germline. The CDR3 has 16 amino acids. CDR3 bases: TGCGCCAGCAGCCAAGATCAAACGTTAACAACGAGTGAGCAGTTCTTC. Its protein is CASSQDQTLTTSEQFF.

CDR3 protein: CASSPSTGELFF. For the CDR3, the DNA is TGTGCCAGCAGCCCCAGCACCGGGGAGCTGTTTTTT. The chain couples TRBV9 to TRBJ2-2; D gene ambiguous. The CDR3 runs to 12 residues. Germline-derived CDR1 and CDR2 are SGDLS and YYNGEE. Between the trimmed V and J ends, which lost 4 bases and 4 bases, there was a span of 5 bases.

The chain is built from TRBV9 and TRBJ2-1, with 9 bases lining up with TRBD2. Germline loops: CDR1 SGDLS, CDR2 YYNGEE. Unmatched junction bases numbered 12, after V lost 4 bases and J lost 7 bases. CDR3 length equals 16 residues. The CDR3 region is CASSPMTRAGGNEQFF. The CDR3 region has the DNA TGTGCCAGCAGCCCAATGACCCGAGCGGGGGGTAATGAGCAGTTCTTC.

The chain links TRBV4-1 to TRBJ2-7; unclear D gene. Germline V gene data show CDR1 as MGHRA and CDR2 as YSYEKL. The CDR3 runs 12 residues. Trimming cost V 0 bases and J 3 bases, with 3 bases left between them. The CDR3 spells CASSQEFYEQYF. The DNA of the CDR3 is TGCGCCAGCAGCCAAGAGTTCTACGAGCAGTACTTC.